Below are 9 T cell receptor beta chains sequenced from a single sample in a study of T cell responses to AZD1222 COVID-19 vaccine. Measured with immunoSEQ multiplex PCR; TCRdb has only the in-frame clones, and not every one. The sample consists of roughly 110,000 clones, around 90% of them appearing once. The material was peripheral blood, obtained on day 0 of AZD1222 vaccination. The source is an adult in good health.

This chain links TRBV6-6 with TRBJ2-7; TRBD1 matches 11 bases. Germline lookup yields CDR1 MNHNY and CDR2 SVGAGI (reference sequence). The CDR3 sequence is 14 residues long. V lost 6 bases and J lost 8; bases outside the gene matches: 9. Written as DNA, the CDR3 is TGTGCCAGCAGAACCGGGACAGGGGGAAATCAGCAGTACTTC. Its translation is CASRTGTGGNQQYF.

The count of this clone is one. This chain uses TRBV18 with TRBJ2-1, with 7 bases matching TRBD2. Trimming cost V 0 bases and J 7 bases; bases outside gene matches: 0. In germline, CDR1 is KGHSH, CDR2 LQKENI. The CDR3 length is 13 residues. The DNA of the CDR3 is TGTGCCAGCTCACCACCGGGGGGGAATGAGCAGTTCTTC. Protein sequence: CASSPPGGNEQFF.

This clone was picked up one time. The genes are TRBV28 and TRBJ2-7; D possibly corresponds to TRBD2 (8 bases). The CDR3 contains 18 residues. CDR1 and CDR2 (germline): MDHEN, SYDVKM. V was trimmed by 6 bases and J by 3 bases, leaving 27 bases between them. The CDR3 DNA reads as TGTGCCAGCAGGACCGGGACAGCCCTACTAGCGGAACTCTACGAGCAGTACTTC. Translated, it gives CASRTGTALLAELYEQYF.

J is TRBJ2-7 and V is TRBV28; 9 bases are a match to TRBD1. Germline-derived CDR1 and CDR2 are MDHEN and SYDVKM. J lost 5 bases, V lost 7 bases, and 9 bases had no gene match. The CDR3 has 14 residues. CDR3 in amino acids: CASTSGTGINEQYF. CDR3 nucleotides: TGTGCCAGCACCTCCGGGACAGGGATTAACGAGCAGTACTTC. Complete variable domain (other parts from reference TRBV28 and TRBJ2-7): DVKVTQSSRYLVKRTGEKVFLECVQDMDHENMFWYRQDPGLGLRLIYFSYDVKMKEKGDIPEGYSVSREKKERFSLILESASTNQTSMYLCASTSGTGINEQYFGPGTRLTVT.

V is TRBV11-3 and J is TRBJ2-3; D is unresolved. This CDR3 is 14 amino acids long. The V gene lost 1 base and the J gene lost 6 bases, with 11 bases spanning the gap. Looked up from germline, CDR1 is SGHNT and CDR2 is YENEEA. CDR3 coding DNA: TGTGCCAGCAGCTTAGCCGGGCCGAGGGATACGCAGTATTTT. It encodes CASSLAGPRDTQYF.

The rearrangement joins TRBV12-3 or TRBV12-4 to TRBJ1-2; D might be TRBD1 (5 bases). The V gene lost 6 bases and the J gene lost 7 bases, with 12 bases spanning the gap. This CDR3 has 12 amino acids. CDR3 coding DNA: TGTGCCAGCAGCTCCCGGGGGGGTGGCTACACCTTC. This gives the protein CASSSRGGGYTF.

The V gene is TRBV5-4, the J gene TRBJ2-5; no clear D. V was cut by 5 bases and J by 0 bases, with 8 bases left in between. CDR3 length equals 13 residues. Germline V gene lookup returns CDR1 SGHNT and CDR2 YYREEE (reference sequence). The CDR3 spells CASRQPHQETQYF. The CDR3 DNA reads as TGTGCCAGCAGACAGCCGCACCAAGAGACCCAGTACTTC.

The chain uses TRBV4-3 and TRBJ2-1; no clear D gene. V lost 0 bases and J lost 9, with 12 bases in between. Germline V gene sequence: CDR1 LGHNA, CDR2 YSLEER. There are 14 residues in the CDR3. The CDR3 DNA reads TGCGCCAGCAGCCAAGATCGAGGATCGGGTGAGCAGTTCTTC. Amino acid sequence: CASSQDRGSGEQFF.

The chain recombines TRBV6-4 with TRBJ2-1; no definite D call. This CDR3 region has 14 residues. CDR1 and CDR2 (germline): MRHNA, SNTAGT. V shed 0 bases and J shed 7 bases, with 10 bases lying between them. The CDR3 here is CASSDSRRRNEQFF. The DNA for the CDR3 is TGTGCCAGCAGTGACTCCCGGAGACGGAATGAGCAGTTCTTC.